The text below deals with one T cell receptor beta chain. Its antigen is unknown. The data were taken from a study of CD8 T cells in ankylosing spondylitis. Study observations and caveats: There was a TCR beta motif, made of several highly homologous variants, that appeared characteristic of ankylosing spondylitis blood.

This CDR3 spans 15 amino acids. The germline gives CDR1 SGHRS, CDR2 YFSETQ. V lost 2 bases and J lost 6; bases outside the gene matches: 9. TCR beta libraries were made by quantitative 5'-RACE with molecular barcodes. TCRdb analysed the 5' RACE reads with MiXCR anew, one entry per CDR3 protein. Among roughly 700,000 distinct CDR3 sequences listed, 15% to 20% were seen once. The material sequenced was blood, either unsorted or a sorted T cell fraction (not recorded which). The J gene is TRBJ1-2, the V gene TRBV5-1, with 8 bases identical to TRBD1. This clonotype was sampled from a male donor with ankylosing spondylitis. CDR3 coding DNA: TGCGCCAGCAGCTTTGGGACAGGCTCTTTGGATGGCTACACCTTC. Translated: CASSFGTGSLDGYTF.